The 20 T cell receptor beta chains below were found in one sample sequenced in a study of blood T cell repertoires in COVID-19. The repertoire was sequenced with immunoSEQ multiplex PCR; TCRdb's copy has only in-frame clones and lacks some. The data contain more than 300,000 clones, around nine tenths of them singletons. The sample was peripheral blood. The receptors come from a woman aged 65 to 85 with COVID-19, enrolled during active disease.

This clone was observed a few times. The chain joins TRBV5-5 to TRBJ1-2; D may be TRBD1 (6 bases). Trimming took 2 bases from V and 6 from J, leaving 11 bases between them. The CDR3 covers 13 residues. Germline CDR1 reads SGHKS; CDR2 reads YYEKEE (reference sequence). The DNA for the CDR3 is TGTGCCAGCAGCTTCCCCGGGACAAATGGCTACACCTTC. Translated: CASSFPGTNGYTF.

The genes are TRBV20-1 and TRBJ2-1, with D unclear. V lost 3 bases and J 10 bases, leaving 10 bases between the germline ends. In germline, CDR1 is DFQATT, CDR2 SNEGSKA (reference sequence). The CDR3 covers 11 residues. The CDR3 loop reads CSASAAPEQFF. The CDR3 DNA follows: TGCAGTGCTAGCGCAGCGCCAGAGCAGTTCTTC.

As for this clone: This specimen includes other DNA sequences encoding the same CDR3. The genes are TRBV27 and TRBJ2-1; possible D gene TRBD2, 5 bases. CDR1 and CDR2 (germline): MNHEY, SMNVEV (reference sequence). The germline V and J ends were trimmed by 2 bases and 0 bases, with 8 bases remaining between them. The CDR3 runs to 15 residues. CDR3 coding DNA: TGTGCCAGCAGTTTAGCCGGGGTCTCCTACAATGAGCAGTTCTTC. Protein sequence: CASSLAGVSYNEQFF.

The CDR3 nucleotides are TGTGCCAGCAGCTTGACAGGGAAGCGAAGCACTGAAGCTTTCTTT. Its translation: CASSLTGKRSTEAFF. The rearrangement uses TRBV5-6 and TRBJ1-1; TRBD1 is a possible D gene (6 bases). The V gene lost 1 base and the J gene lost 4 bases, with 14 bases spanning the gap. The CDR3 covers 15 residues. Germline values: CDR1 SGHDT, CDR2 YYEEEE.

In nucleotides, the CDR3 is TGCGCCAGCAGCCAAGTTCTCTCCAACTCAGGAAACACCATATATTTT. Protein product: CASSQVLSNSGNTIYF. The chain recombines TRBV4-3 with TRBJ1-3; D uncertain. Germline CDR1 reads LGHNA; CDR2 reads YSLEER. There are 16 residues in the CDR3. The V and J ends lost 1 base and 4 bases respectively, with 14 bases between them.

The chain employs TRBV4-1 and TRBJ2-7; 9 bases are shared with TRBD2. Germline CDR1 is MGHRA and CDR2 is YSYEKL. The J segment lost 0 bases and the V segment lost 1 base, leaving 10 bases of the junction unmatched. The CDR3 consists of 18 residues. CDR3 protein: CASSQVIGAGGSSYEQYF. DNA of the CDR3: TGCGCCAGCAGCCAAGTTATAGGTGCGGGGGGGAGCTCCTACGAGCAGTACTTC.

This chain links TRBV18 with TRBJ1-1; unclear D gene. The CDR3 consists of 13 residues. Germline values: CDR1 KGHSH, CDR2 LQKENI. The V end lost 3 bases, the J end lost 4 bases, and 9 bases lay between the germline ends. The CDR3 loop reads CASSPNGVTEAFF. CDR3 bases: TGTGCCAGCTCACCGAACGGGGTCACTGAAGCTTTCTTT.

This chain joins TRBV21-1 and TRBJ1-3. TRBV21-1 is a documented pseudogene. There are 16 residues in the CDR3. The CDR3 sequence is CASSKAGEAAGNTIYF. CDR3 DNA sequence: TGTGCCAGCAGCAAAGCGGGGGAGGCCGCTGGAAACACCATATATTTT.

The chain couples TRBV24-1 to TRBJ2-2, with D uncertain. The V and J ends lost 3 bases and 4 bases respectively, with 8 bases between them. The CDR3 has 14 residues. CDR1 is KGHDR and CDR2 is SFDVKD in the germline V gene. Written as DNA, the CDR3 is TGTGCCACCAGTGATGGGTCGGGCACCGGGGAGCTGTTTTTT. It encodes CATSDGSGTGELFF.

CDR3 bases: TGTGCCAGCAGCTTGCCCGGGGGGAACGCGAACACCGGGGAGCTGTTTTTT. Protein sequence: CASSLPGGNANTGELFF. The rearrangement joins TRBV5-4 to TRBJ2-2; TRBD2 matches 7 bases. Germline CDR1 SGHNT, CDR2 YYREEE (reference sequence). Losses at the gene ends were 1 base for V and 0 bases for J; bases not matched to a gene: 6. The CDR3 consists of 17 residues.

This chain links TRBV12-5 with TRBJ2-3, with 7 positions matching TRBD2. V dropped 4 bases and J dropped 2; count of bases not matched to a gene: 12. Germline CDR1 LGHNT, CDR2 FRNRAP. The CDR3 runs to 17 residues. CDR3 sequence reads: CASGSATSAPHTDTQYF. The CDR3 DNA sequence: TGTGCTAGTGGTTCCGCCACTAGCGCCCCGCACACAGATACGCAGTATTTT. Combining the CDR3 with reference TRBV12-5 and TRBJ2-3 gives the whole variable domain DARVTQTPRHKVTEMGQEVTMRCQPILGHNTVFWYRQTMMQGLELLAYFRNRAPLDDSGMPKDRFSAEMPDATLATLKIQPSEPRDSAVYFCASGSATSAPHTDTQYFGPGTRLTVL.

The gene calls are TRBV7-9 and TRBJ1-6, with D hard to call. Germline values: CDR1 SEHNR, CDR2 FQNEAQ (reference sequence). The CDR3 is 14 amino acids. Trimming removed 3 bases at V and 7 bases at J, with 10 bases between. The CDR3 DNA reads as TGTGCCAGCAGCTTTTCCGGTATGAATTCACCCCTCCACTTT. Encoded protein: CASSFSGMNSPLHF.

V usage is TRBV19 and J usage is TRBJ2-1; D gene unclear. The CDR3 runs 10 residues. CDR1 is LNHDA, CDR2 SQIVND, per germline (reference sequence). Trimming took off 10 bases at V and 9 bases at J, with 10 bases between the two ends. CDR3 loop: CATLGSEQFF. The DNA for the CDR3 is TGTGCCACCCTAGGCTCTGAGCAGTTCTTC. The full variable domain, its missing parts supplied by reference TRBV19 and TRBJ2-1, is DGGITQSPKYLFRKEGQNVTLSCEQNLNHDAMYWYRQDPGQGLRLIYYSQIVNDFQKGDIAEGYSVSREKKESFPLTVTSAQKNPTAFYLCATLGSEQFFGPGTRLTVL.

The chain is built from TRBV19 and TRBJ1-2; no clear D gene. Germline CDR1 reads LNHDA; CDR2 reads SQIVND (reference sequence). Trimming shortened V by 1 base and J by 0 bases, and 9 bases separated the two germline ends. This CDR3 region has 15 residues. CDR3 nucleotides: TGTGCCAGTAGTATAGGGCCGAAAGCTAACTATGGCTACACCTTC. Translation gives CASSIGPKANYGYTF.

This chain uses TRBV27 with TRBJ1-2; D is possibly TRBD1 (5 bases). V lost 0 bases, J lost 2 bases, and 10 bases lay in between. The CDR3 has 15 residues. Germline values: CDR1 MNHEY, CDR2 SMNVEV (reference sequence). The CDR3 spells CASSLSRGGNYGYTF. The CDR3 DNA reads TGTGCCAGCAGTTTATCAAGGGGCGGAAACTATGGCTACACCTTC.

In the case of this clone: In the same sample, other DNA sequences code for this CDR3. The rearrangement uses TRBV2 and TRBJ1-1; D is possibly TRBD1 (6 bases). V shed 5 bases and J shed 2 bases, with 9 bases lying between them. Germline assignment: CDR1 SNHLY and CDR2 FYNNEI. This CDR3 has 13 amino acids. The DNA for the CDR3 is TGTGCCAGCAGTTCGACAGGTAACACTGAAGCTTTCTTT. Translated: CASSSTGNTEAFF.

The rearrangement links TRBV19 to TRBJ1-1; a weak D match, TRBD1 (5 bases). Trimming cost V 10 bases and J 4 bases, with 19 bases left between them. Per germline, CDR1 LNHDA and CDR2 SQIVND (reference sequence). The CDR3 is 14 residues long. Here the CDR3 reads CATKLRAPSTEAFF. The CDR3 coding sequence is TGTGCCACCAAACTCAGGGCACCATCCACTGAAGCTTTCTTT.

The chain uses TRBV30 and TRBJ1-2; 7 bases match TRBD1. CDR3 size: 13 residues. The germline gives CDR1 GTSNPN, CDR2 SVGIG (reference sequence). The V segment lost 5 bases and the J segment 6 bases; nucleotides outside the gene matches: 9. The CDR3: CAWDTTGMHGYTF. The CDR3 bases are TGTGCCTGGGATACGACAGGGATGCATGGCTACACCTTC.

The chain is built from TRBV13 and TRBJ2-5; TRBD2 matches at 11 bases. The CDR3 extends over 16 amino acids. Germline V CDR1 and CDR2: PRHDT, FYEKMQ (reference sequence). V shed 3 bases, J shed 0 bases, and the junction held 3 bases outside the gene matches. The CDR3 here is CASSLRTSGYQETQYF. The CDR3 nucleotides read TGTGCCAGCAGCTTGAGGACTAGCGGGTACCAAGAGACCCAGTACTTC.

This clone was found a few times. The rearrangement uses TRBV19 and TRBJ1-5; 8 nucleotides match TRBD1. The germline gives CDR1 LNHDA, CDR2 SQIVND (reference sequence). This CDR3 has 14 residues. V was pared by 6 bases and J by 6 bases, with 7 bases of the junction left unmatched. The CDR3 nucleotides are TGTGCCAGTAGCCCGGGACAGGCTCGTCAGCCCCAGCATTTT. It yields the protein CASSPGQARQPQHF.